These 29 T cell receptor beta chains came from one sample sequenced in a study of CD8+ T cells in alopecia areata. Isolated RNA was reverse transcribed into cDNA used as the sequencing template. Produced via immunoSEQ multiplex PCR; TCRdb's table is partial and in-frame only. The sample contains about 290,000 clones, 58% of which appear only once. The sample's treatment: oral pan-JAK inhibitor, 5-10 mg twice daily. The sample was CD4+ T cells sorted from blood, taken at week 24, from a patient treated with tofacitinib. These receptors originate from a human donor with alopecia areata.

In this sample, this clone turned up a few times. The rearrangement links TRBV7-2 to TRBJ1-4, with 7 bases matching TRBD1. Looked up from germline, CDR1 is SGHTA and CDR2 is FQGNSA. The CDR3 has 13 residues. The junction had 5 bases not matched to a gene; V was cut back by 6 bases and J by 7 bases. Here the CDR3 DNA reads TGTGCCAGCAGACAGGGGAATCGTGAAAAACTGTTTTTT. Residues: CASRQGNREKLFF.

The chain employs TRBV10-3 and TRBJ2-5; 8 nucleotides align to TRBD1. The germline gives CDR1 ENHRY, CDR2 SYGVKD. The CDR3 runs 15 residues. V shed 3 bases and J 5 bases; nucleotides not matched to a gene: 8. CDR3: CAISDPGQETETQYF. DNA of the CDR3: TGTGCCATCAGTGACCCGGGACAGGAGACGGAGACCCAGTACTTC.

V and J are TRBV9 and TRBJ1-2; perhaps TRBD1 as D (5 bases). The CDR3 covers 14 residues. V shed 3 bases and J shed 5 bases, with 14 bases lying between them. The germline V gene has CDR1 SGDLS and CDR2 YYNGEE. The CDR3 DNA is TGTGCCAGCAGCGCCCAAACAGGTTCTTATGGCTACACCTTC. Translated: CASSAQTGSYGYTF.

This clone turned up a few times. This chain joins TRBV7-9 and TRBJ2-3; D gene ambiguous. The CDR3 length is 15 residues. Germline assignment: CDR1 SEHNR and CDR2 FQNEAQ (reference sequence). The germline V and J ends were trimmed by 5 bases and 6 bases, with 18 bases remaining between them. The CDR3 sequence: CASSIETPMTDTQYF. CDR3 sequence (DNA): TGTGCCAGCAGCATAGAGACCCCTATGACGGATACGCAGTATTTT.

This clone was picked up a small number of times. The CDR3, as DNA: TGTGCCAGCAGCTTCCGGGACAGTAATGAAAAACTGTTTTTT. Its translation: CASSFRDSNEKLFF. The V and J genes are TRBV9 and TRBJ1-4, with 7 bases matching TRBD1. The CDR3 extends over 14 amino acids. V was pared by 4 bases and J by 4 bases, with 4 bases of the junction left unmatched. From germline, CDR1 is SGDLS and CDR2 YYNGEE.

A remark on this clone: The same CDR3 can be traced to other DNA sequences in this sample. V gene TRBV6-5 combines with J gene TRBJ1-1, with D unresolved. CDR1 is MNHEY and CDR2 is SVGAGI in the germline V gene. There are 13 residues in the CDR3. V lost 2 bases, J lost 1 base, and 5 bases lay in between. CDR3 protein: CASSYGGNTEAFF. CDR3 DNA sequence: TGTGCCAGCAGTTACGGCGGGAACACTGAAGCTTTCTTT.

In its sample, this clone was seen a few times. This sequence joins TRBV2 and TRBJ1-1; D not resolved. This CDR3 has 13 residues. The V end lost 3 bases, the J end lost 0 bases, and 5 bases lay between the germline ends. CDR1 is SNHLY and CDR2 is FYNNEI in the germline V gene. CDR3 nucleotides: TGTGCCAGCAGTGACACAATGAACACTGAAGCTTTCTTT. Protein: CASSDTMNTEAFF.

The genes are TRBV30 and TRBJ1-5, with 7 bases that match TRBD1. The CDR3 sequence is 15 residues long. The trim removed 1 base at V and 9 bases at J, leaving 12 bases unmatched. Germline lookup yields CDR1 GTSNPN and CDR2 SVGIG (reference sequence). The DNA for the CDR3 is TGTGCCTGGAGTGCATTGACAGGGCCCCAGGGGCCCCAGCATTTT. It encodes CAWSALTGPQGPQHF. Filled out from reference TRBV30 and TRBJ1-5, the complete variable domain reads SQTIHQWPATLVQPVGSPLSLECTVEGTSNPNLYWYRQAAGRGLQLLFYSVGIGQISSEVPQNLSASRPQDRQFILSSKKLLLSDSGFYLCAWSALTGPQGPQHFGDGTRLSIL.

For this clone: This sample also contains other DNA sequences that code for the same CDR3. V gene TRBV7-2 combines with J gene TRBJ2-5; D is uncertain. Between the trimmed V and J ends, which lost 5 bases and 5 bases, there was a span of 9 bases. The germline gives CDR1 SGHTA, CDR2 FQGNSA. This CDR3 has 12 amino acids. CDR3 nucleotide sequence: TGTGCCAGCAGCCTAGACCGGGAGACCCAGTACTTC. It yields the protein CASSLDRETQYF.

The gene calls are TRBV10-3 and TRBJ1-1; a possible D gene is TRBD1 (5 bases). The CDR3 has 17 amino acids. Per germline, CDR1 ENHRY and CDR2 SYGVKD. The V end lost 5 bases, the J end lost 4 bases, and 23 bases lay between the germline ends. This CDR3 reads CAISFSSPEGPSTEAFF. CDR3 in DNA: TGTGCCATCAGTTTTTCGTCACCGGAGGGGCCGAGCACTGAAGCTTTCTTT.

This chain links TRBV27 with TRBJ1-6; tentatively, D is TRBD1 (5 bases). The CDR3 has 15 amino acids. Germline CDR1 is MNHEY and CDR2 is SMNVEV (reference sequence). Trimming shortened V by 7 bases and J by 0 bases, and 10 bases separated the two germline ends. In nucleotides, the CDR3 is TGTGCCAGCACCCTTGGGGGCTCCTATAATTCACCCCTCCACTTT. It yields the protein CASTLGGSYNSPLHF.

The V call is TRBV25-1, the J call TRBJ1-2; D ambiguous. From germline, CDR1 is MGHDK and CDR2 SYGVNS. The CDR3 has 16 residues. The V gene lost 4 bases and the J gene lost 8 bases, with 23 bases spanning the gap. Written as DNA, the CDR3 is TGTGCCAGCAGTGCCGACCGGGGAGGTCTTTACCGAGGCTACACCTTC. Protein: CASSADRGGLYRGYTF.

The chain joins TRBV7-2 to TRBJ2-1; maybe TRBD1 (5 bases). Trimming shortened V by 0 bases and J by 2 bases, and 8 bases separated the two germline ends. The CDR3 loop spans 15 amino acids. The germline V gene has CDR1 SGHTA and CDR2 FQGNSA. This CDR3 is CASSLAQGTYNEQFF. The DNA of the CDR3 is TGTGCCAGCAGCTTAGCCCAGGGTACCTACAATGAGCAGTTCTTC.

This rearrangement joins TRBV7-2 to TRBJ2-7, with D possibly matching TRBD2 (6 bases). The CDR3 contains 14 residues. Between the trimmed V and J ends, which lost 5 bases and 3 bases, there was a span of 14 bases. The germline V gene has CDR1 SGHTA and CDR2 FQGNSA. CDR3 in DNA: TGTGCCAGCAGCGTAGGAGGGACCCTCTACGAGCAGTACTTC. Its protein product is CASSVGGTLYEQYF.

The genes are TRBV15 and TRBJ1-4; D not resolved. With 0 bases removed from V and 8 bases from J, the gap between germline ends came to 10 bases. The CDR3 runs 14 residues. The germline gives CDR1 LNHNV, CDR2 YYDKDF (reference sequence). The CDR3 reads CATSRDGVREKLFF. CDR3 nucleotide sequence: TGTGCCACCAGCAGAGATGGGGTTCGCGAAAAACTGTTTTTT. Together with reference TRBV15 and TRBJ1-4, the CDR3 gives the full variable domain: DAMVIQNPRYQVTQFGKPVTLSCSQTLNHNVMYWYQQKSSQAPKLLFHYYDKDFNNEADTPDNFQSRRPNTSFCFLDIRSPGLGDTAMYLCATSRDGVREKLFFGSGTQLSVL.

The chain recombines TRBV30 with TRBJ1-2, with TRBD1 matching over 7 bases. This CDR3 comprises 13 residues. V dropped 2 bases and J dropped 8; count of bases not matched to a gene: 8. Germline-derived CDR1 and CDR2 are GTSNPN and SVGIG (reference sequence). The CDR3 coding sequence is TGTGCCTGGAGTTCGACCCGACAGGGCGGCTACACCTTC. Its translation: CAWSSTRQGGYTF.

This chain joins TRBV6-6 and TRBJ1-5, with D perhaps TRBD1 (5 bases). The CDR3 extends over 14 amino acids. CDR1 is MNHNY and CDR2 is SVGAGI in the germline V gene (reference sequence). V lost 0 bases and J 5 bases, leaving 8 bases between the germline ends. CDR3: CASSYSMGDQPQHF. The CDR3 region has the DNA TGTGCCAGCAGTTACTCGATGGGGGATCAGCCCCAGCATTTT.

This sequence joins TRBV30 and TRBJ1-6; possibly TRBD1 for D (5 bases). CDR1 and CDR2 (germline): GTSNPN, SVGIG (reference sequence). There are 12 residues in the CDR3. The V and J ends lost 3 bases and 12 bases respectively, with 12 bases between them. Written as DNA, the CDR3 is TGTGCCTGGAGGGGGGGGGACCAACCCCTCCACTTT. Protein product: CAWRGGDQPLHF.

The gene calls are TRBV2 and TRBJ2-5; D is ambiguous. Germline CDR1 reads SNHLY; CDR2 reads FYNNEI. The CDR3 has 11 amino acids. Trimming cost V 1 base and J 9 bases, with 6 bases left between them. As DNA, the CDR3 is TGTGCCAGCAGTGAAGTGGCCCCCCAGTACTTC. Residues: CASSEVAPQYF.

This clone was seen a few times. J is TRBJ2-2 and V is TRBV4-3, with a tentative D call TRBD1 (5 bases). V was clipped by 0 bases and J by 6 bases, with 8 bases between them. The CDR3 totals 14 residues. Germline V CDR1 and CDR2: LGHNA, YSLEER. The CDR3 nucleotides read TGCGCCAGCAGCCAAGATCGCAGGGCCGGGGAGCTGTTTTTT. Protein product: CASSQDRRAGELFF.

The chain carries TRBV10-3 and TRBJ1-6; D is perhaps TRBD1 (6 bases). The CDR3 consists of 14 residues. Per germline, CDR1 ENHRY and CDR2 SYGVKD. With 3 bases removed from V and 6 bases from J, the gap between germline ends came to 9 bases. The CDR3 is CAISEQGVNSPLHF. Written as DNA, the CDR3 is TGTGCCATCAGTGAACAGGGAGTTAATTCACCCCTCCACTTT.

This chain links TRBV9 with TRBJ2-5; the match to TRBD1 covers 7 bases. After removal of 5 bases from V and 3 bases from J, the junction contained 10 bases not matched to a gene. This CDR3 spans 15 amino acids. The V gene's germline CDR1 is SGDLS and CDR2 YYNGEE. The CDR3 nucleotides read TGTGCCAGCAGTCGGGACAGTGGAGCCGAAGAGACCCAGTACTTC. This sequence encodes CASSRDSGAEETQYF.

This clone was seen a few times. The chain joins TRBV29-1 to TRBJ1-2; 9 bases are a match to TRBD1. This CDR3 comprises 13 residues. Trimming cost V 6 bases and J 6 bases; bases outside gene matches: 8. Germline loops: CDR1 SQVTM, CDR2 ANQGSEA. The CDR3 sequence is CSVGGQGVHGYTF. DNA of the CDR3: TGCAGCGTCGGGGGACAGGGAGTCCATGGCTACACCTTC.

This rearrangement joins TRBV4-1 to TRBJ1-1; D not certain. Trimming took 1 base from V and 4 from J, leaving 10 bases between them. Germline assignment: CDR1 MGHRA and CDR2 YSYEKL. This CDR3 is 14 amino acids long. The CDR3 is CASSQVDRVTEAFF. CDR3 DNA sequence: TGCGCCAGCAGCCAAGTCGATCGAGTCACTGAAGCTTTCTTT.

This clone appeared a few times. The chain employs TRBV10-3 and TRBJ2-2; D is undetermined. The ends were cut back, 0 bases at V and 4 bases at J, with 6 bases in the middle. The length of the CDR3 is 14 residues. Looked up from germline, CDR1 is ENHRY and CDR2 is SYGVKD. DNA of the CDR3: TGTGCCATCAGTGAGTCGAAGTTCACCGGGGAGCTGTTTTTT. Residues: CAISESKFTGELFF.

The genes are TRBV30 and TRBJ1-2; TRBD1 might be the D (6 bases). There are 13 residues in the CDR3. Trimming pared 1 base from V and 6 bases from J, leaving 12 bases between. CDR1 is GTSNPN, CDR2 SVGIG, per germline (reference sequence). In DNA form, the CDR3 reads TGTGCCTGGAGTGAAGCGCAGGGGCATGGCTACACCTTC. This gives the protein CAWSEAQGHGYTF.

The chain recombines TRBV6-1 with TRBJ1-2; D gene unclear. The CDR3 is 15 residues long. V was cut by 1 base and J by 4 bases, with 13 bases left in between. Germline assignment: CDR1 MNHNS and CDR2 SASEGT. The CDR3 DNA reads TGTGCCAGCAGTGAAGTGGCAACAGTAACCTATGGCTACACCTTC. Translating gives CASSEVATVTYGYTF.

This clone turned up a few times. The chain links TRBV30 to TRBJ2-1; possible D gene TRBD1, 6 bases. CDR3 length: 13 amino acids. Germline V gene sequence: CDR1 GTSNPN, CDR2 SVGIG (reference sequence). Trimming cost V 3 bases and J 7 bases, with 13 bases left between them. CDR3 in DNA: TGTGCCTGGAGCCAAGGGCAGGGGAATGAGCAGTTCTTC. This sequence encodes CAWSQGQGNEQFF. Full variable domain (rest looked up from reference TRBV30 and TRBJ2-1): SQTIHQWPATLVQPVGSPLSLECTVEGTSNPNLYWYRQAAGRGLQLLFYSVGIGQISSEVPQNLSASRPQDRQFILSSKKLLLSDSGFYLCAWSQGQGNEQFFGPGTRLTVL.

V usage is TRBV7-9 and J usage is TRBJ2-7, with 7 bases identical to TRBD1. The length of the CDR3 is 13 residues. Losses at the gene ends were 5 bases for V and 4 bases for J; bases not matched to a gene: 5. In germline, CDR1 is SEHNR, CDR2 FQNEAQ (reference sequence). CDR3 nucleotides: TGTGCCAGCAGCCCGGGACAGCAGTACGAGCAGTACTTC. It encodes CASSPGQQYEQYF.